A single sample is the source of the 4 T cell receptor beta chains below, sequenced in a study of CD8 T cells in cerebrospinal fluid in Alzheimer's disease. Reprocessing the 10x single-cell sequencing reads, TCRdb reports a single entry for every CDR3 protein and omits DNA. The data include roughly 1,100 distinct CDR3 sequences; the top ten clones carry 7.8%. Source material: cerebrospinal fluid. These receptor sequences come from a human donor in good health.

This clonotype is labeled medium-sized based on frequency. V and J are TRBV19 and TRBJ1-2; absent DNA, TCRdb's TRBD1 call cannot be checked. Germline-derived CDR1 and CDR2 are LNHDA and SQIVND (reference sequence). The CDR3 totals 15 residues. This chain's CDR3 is CASTQPRDRGSGYTF. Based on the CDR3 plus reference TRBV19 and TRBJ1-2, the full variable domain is DGGITQSPKYLFRKEGQNVTLSCEQNLNHDAMYWYRQDPGQGLRLIYYSQIVNDFQKGDIAEGYSVSREKKESFPLTVTSAQKNPTAFYLCASTQPRDRGSGYTFGSGTRLTVV.

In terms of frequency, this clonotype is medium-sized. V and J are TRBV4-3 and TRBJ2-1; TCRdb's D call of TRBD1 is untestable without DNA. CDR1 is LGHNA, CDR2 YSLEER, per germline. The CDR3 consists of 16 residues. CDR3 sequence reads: CASSQDSGGSYNEQFF.

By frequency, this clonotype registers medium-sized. CDR3 loop: CASSFGTYYEQYF. The chain carries TRBV6-6 and TRBJ2-7. Germline loops: CDR1 MNHNY, CDR2 SVGAGI (reference sequence). CDR3 size: 13 residues.

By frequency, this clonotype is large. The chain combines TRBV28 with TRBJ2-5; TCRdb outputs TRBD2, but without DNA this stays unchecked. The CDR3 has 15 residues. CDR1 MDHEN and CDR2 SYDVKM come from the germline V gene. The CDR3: CASGGDPLLRETQYF.